Here is one TCR beta chain with its context. Original processing methods: For nucleated cells, counts were estimated from reference gene primer amplification. Sequencing used immunoSEQ multiplex PCR; TCRdb keeps in-frame clones, though not all of them. For V, J and clone size, that table is used; D and trimming come from the DNA. This table has fewer than 120,000 clones, 88% appearing once. The record originates from a study of blood T cell repertoires in COVID-19. Study details: The United States, Italy and Spain provided the acute and convalescent COVID-19 samples. Sources were T cells, B-cell-depleted T cells, or PBMCs; the material itself was cDNA or gDNA.

CDR3 length equals 15 residues. V dropped 4 bases and J dropped 1 base, with 13 bases sitting between them. Germline V gene lookup returns CDR1 MGHRA and CDR2 YSYEKL. Source material: peripheral blood. The TCR originated in a woman aged 50 to 60 with acute or convalescent COVID-19. V usage is TRBV4-1 and J usage is TRBJ2-5; D uncertain. CDR3 residues: CASSLAGGSQETQYF. The CDR3, as DNA: TGCGCCAGCAGCCTCGCCGGCGGCAGCCAAGAGACCCAGTACTTC.